The clone carrying this T cell receptor beta chain showed up many times. Its specificity is not known. Unique molecular identifiers tagged the TCRbeta library. TCRdb reanalysed the PCR reads using MiXCR and keeps one entry per CDR3 protein. The data hold 180,000 or so distinct CDR3 sequences, with about 6% observed a single time. These data are taken from a study of T-cell reconstitution after alpha-beta-depleted transplantation in children. Trimming shortened V by 5 bases and J by 4 bases, and 17 bases separated the two germline ends. Germline CDR1 PRHDT, CDR2 FYEKMQ (reference sequence). The CDR3 extends over 15 amino acids. Study conclusions and caveats: One year after transplant, T-cell counts and diversity came mostly from newly produced T cells.

The V gene is TRBV13, the J gene TRBJ1-1, with D perhaps matching TRBD1 (5 bases). This specimen was PBMCs, taken before TCRalphabeta/CD19-depleted stem cell transplant. This TCR came from a girl less than two years old with combined immunodeficiency, due to receive a stem cell transplant. CDR3 DNA sequence: TGTGCCAGCAGCCCAACGCCGGGAGGGACCACTGAAGCTTTCTTT. This translates into CASSPTPGGTTEAFF.